The 25 T cell receptor beta chains in this list originate from one sample, sequenced in a study of human T cells and chemical hapten exposure. TCRdb called the RACE reads again in MiXCR, with one record for every CDR3 protein. The sample has over 80,000 distinct CDR3 sequences; roughly 11% are singletons. Time point given: patch test 3, about 24 weeks after DPC sensitization. As to treatment: therapeutic diphenylcyclopropenone sensitization with weekly scalp DPC. The sample here was whole blood, taken in connection with sensitization to the hapten diphenylcyclopropenone (DPC). The source is a woman aged 25 to 45 with alopecia areata. Some clones in this sample may be carry-over from other donors' samples.

This clonotype was seen a few times. This chain joins TRBV11-3 and TRBJ2-1; 8 bases map to TRBD2. Per germline, CDR1 SGHNT and CDR2 YENEEA. Trimming cost V 3 bases and J 7 bases; bases outside gene matches: 11. The CDR3 has 16 amino acids. The DNA of the CDR3 is TGTGCCAGCAGCTTGGCCTCCGGGACTAGTAGGAATGAGCAGTTCTTC. Protein product: CASSLASGTSRNEQFF.

This clonotype was counted many times. The chain recombines TRBV4-1 with TRBJ1-4; D perhaps matches TRBD1 (6 bases). The ends were cut back, 0 bases at V and 10 bases at J, with 15 bases in the middle. Germline CDR1 is MGHRA and CDR2 is YSYEKL. This CDR3 spans 15 amino acids. DNA of the CDR3: TGCGCCAGCAGCCAAGAAACAGGGCCTAGAGGAAAACTGTTTTTT. Translated, it gives CASSQETGPRGKLFF.

Ten or more counts support this clonotype. The gene calls are TRBV29-1 and TRBJ1-2; D is uncertain. CDR1 is SQVTM, CDR2 ANQGSEA, per germline. V was cut by 0 bases and J by 0 bases, with 8 bases left in between. The CDR3 is 14 amino acids. CDR3 sequence (DNA): TGCAGCGTTGAAGAGGGCGCCTCTAACTATGGCTACACCTTC. This translates into CSVEEGASNYGYTF.

This clonotype was counted many times. This chain joins TRBV7-9 and TRBJ2-5; 8 nucleotides agree with TRBD1. CDR3 length: 14 amino acids. The junction had 5 bases not matched to a gene; V was cut back by 4 bases and J by 4 bases. The germline V gene has CDR1 SEHNR and CDR2 FQNEAQ (reference sequence). CDR3 nucleotides: TGTGCCAGCAGCTCACAGGGGGTCGGAGAGACCCAGTACTTC. It specifies CASSSQGVGETQYF.

This clonotype has only a few counts. The chain couples TRBV7-9 to TRBJ1-1; no firm D call. Germline V gene lookup returns CDR1 SEHNR and CDR2 FQNEAQ (reference sequence). This CDR3 has 12 residues. V lost 5 bases and J 5 bases, leaving 9 bases between the germline ends. The CDR3: CASSRPLTEAFF. The CDR3 DNA reads as TGTGCCAGCAGCCGCCCCCTGACTGAAGCTTTCTTT.

There are many counts of this clonotype. V and J are TRBV6-5 and TRBJ2-6, with 7 bases that match TRBD2. Germline values: CDR1 MNHEY, CDR2 SVGAGI. V was pared by 8 bases and J by 2 bases, with 0 bases of the junction left unmatched. The CDR3 totals 13 residues. CDR3 residues: CASRGAGANVLTF. The CDR3 region has the DNA TGTGCCAGCCGGGGGGCTGGGGCCAACGTCCTGACTTTC.

This clonotype was observed a handful of times. J is TRBJ2-2 and V is TRBV10-3; unclear D gene. V shed 8 bases and J shed 2 bases, with 9 bases lying between them. The CDR3 length is 13 residues. Germline loops: CDR1 ENHRY, CDR2 SYGVKD. The CDR3 DNA sequence: TGTGCCATCGGAACAGATAACACCGGGGAGCTGTTTTTT. This gives the protein CAIGTDNTGELFF.

This clonotype was observed many times. The V call is TRBV12-3 or TRBV12-4, the J call TRBJ1-2, with 9 positions matching TRBD1. This CDR3 has 16 residues. J gave up 7 bases and V 2 bases, and 11 bases lay outside the gene matches. Here the CDR3 DNA reads TGTGCCAGCAGTTTATCCGGGACAGGGAAAAAGGGTGGCTACACCTTC. This translates into CASSLSGTGKKGGYTF.

At least ten counts were recorded for this clonotype. The rearrangement uses TRBV2 and TRBJ1-5; D might be TRBD1 (5 bases). Germline CDR1 reads SNHLY; CDR2 reads FYNNEI. V lost 6 bases to trimming and J lost 0 bases, with 12 bases between them. CDR3 size: 15 residues. The CDR3, as DNA: TGTGCCAGCAGAAGGGAGGGGAATAGCAATCAGCCCCAGCATTTT. Translated, it gives CASRREGNSNQPQHF.

The V call is TRBV20-1, the J call TRBJ2-2; 9 bases are a match to TRBD1. Losses at the gene ends were 0 bases for V and 7 bases for J; bases not matched to a gene: 9. The CDR3 is 16 residues long. Germline loops: CDR1 DFQATT, CDR2 SNEGSKA (reference sequence). CDR3 DNA sequence: TGCAGTGCTAGAGATATACGGACAGGGGTGAACGGGGAGCTGTTTTTT. Translation: CSARDIRTGVNGELFF.

The V call is TRBV27, the J call TRBJ1-5; D perhaps matches TRBD1 (6 bases). Germline loops: CDR1 MNHEY, CDR2 SMNVEV (reference sequence). Deletions cut 1 base from V and 6 bases from J, with 16 bases between. This CDR3 contains 16 residues. CDR3: CASSLFGGGVGQPQHF. In DNA form, the CDR3 reads TGTGCCAGCAGTTTATTTGGAGGGGGGGTTGGTCAGCCCCAGCATTTT.

This clonotype has just a few counts. V gene TRBV27 combines with J gene TRBJ2-2; TRBD2 agrees at 11 bases. V was pared by 5 bases and J by 5 bases, with 4 bases of the junction left unmatched. The CDR3 has 15 amino acids. CDR1 is MNHEY and CDR2 is SMNVEV in the germline V gene (reference sequence). The CDR3 spells CASSILAGATGELFF. As DNA, the CDR3 is TGTGCCAGCAGTATACTAGCGGGAGCTACCGGGGAGCTGTTTTTT.

This clonotype came up a few times. The chain links TRBV28 to TRBJ2-1, with 9 bases fitting TRBD2. Germline-derived CDR1 and CDR2 are MDHEN and SYDVKM. Trimming removed 5 bases from V and 9 bases from J; junction bases left unmatched: 8. This CDR3 is 14 amino acids long. CDR3 bases: TGTGCCAGCAGTCTAGGGACTAGCCAGGTTGAGCAGTTCTTC. This translates into CASSLGTSQVEQFF.

This clonotype has a handful of counts. The V gene is TRBV28, the J gene TRBJ1-4, with D perhaps TRBD1 (5 bases). This CDR3 comprises 15 residues. The V gene's germline CDR1 is MDHEN and CDR2 SYDVKM. The ends were cut back, 7 bases at V and 0 bases at J, with 12 bases in the middle. In nucleotides, the CDR3 is TGTGCCAGCATTGGGGGGGGTGCAACTAATGAAAAACTGTTTTTT. Translated: CASIGGGATNEKLFF.

V usage is TRBV15 and J usage is TRBJ2-3; D remains unclear. This CDR3 comprises 13 residues. Per germline, CDR1 LNHNV and CDR2 YYDKDF (reference sequence). Trimming stripped 0 bases from V and 5 bases from J, with 6 bases between. The DNA for the CDR3 is TGTGCCACCAGCAGAGATACGGTAGATACGCAGTATTTT. Translating gives CATSRDTVDTQYF.

A few counts support this clonotype. The gene calls are TRBV10-2 and TRBJ2-3; TRBD2 aligns across 7 bases. Germline V gene data show CDR1 as WSHSY and CDR2 as SAAADI. This CDR3 has 16 amino acids. V trimming: 3 bases; J trimming: 7 bases; junction bases outside the gene matches: 13. The CDR3 DNA is TGCGCCAGCAGTGACGCCTCTAGCGGCGCCTCAAATACGCAGTATTTT. Its translation: CASSDASSGASNTQYF.

There are many counts of this clonotype. The rearrangement uses TRBV29-1 and TRBJ2-1; D is unclear. Deletions cut 4 bases from V and 0 bases from J, with 7 bases between. The CDR3 is made up of 13 amino acids. The V gene's germline CDR1 is SQVTM and CDR2 ANQGSEA. CDR3 amino acids: CSVVAVSYNEQFF. The CDR3 DNA follows: TGCAGCGTTGTTGCGGTCTCCTACAATGAGCAGTTCTTC.

In its sample, this clonotype was seen a few times. This chain uses TRBV5-5 with TRBJ2-4; a weak D match, TRBD1 (6 bases). The CDR3 covers 13 residues. CDR1 SGHKS and CDR2 YYEKEE come from the germline V gene (reference sequence). Trimming left V 4 bases short and J 5 bases short, with 10 bases between. The DNA for the CDR3 is TGTGCCAGCAGCCAACCAGGGGAAAACATTCAGTACTTC. Its protein product is CASSQPGENIQYF.

This clonotype was seen at least ten times. The gene calls are TRBV20-1 and TRBJ2-5; 7 bases are shared with TRBD2. Trimming removed 4 bases from V and 6 bases from J; junction bases left unmatched: 11. This CDR3 spans 14 amino acids. Germline V gene sequence: CDR1 DFQATT, CDR2 SNEGSKA (reference sequence). CDR3 region: CSANSGEASKTQYF. The CDR3 DNA reads TGCAGTGCTAACAGCGGGGAGGCTTCGAAGACCCAGTACTTC.

About this clonotype: With a much larger clone just one base away, this may be a read error. The chain uses TRBV18 and TRBJ1-2, with TRBD1 as a possible D gene (5 bases). The CDR3 extends over 13 amino acids. Per the germline V gene, CDR1 is KGHSH and CDR2 is LQKENI. V dropped 5 bases and J dropped 6 bases, with 13 bases sitting between them. The CDR3, as DNA: TGTGCCAGCTCATCAGACAGACAGCATGGCTACACCTTC. It is translated as CASSSDRQHGYTF.

For the CDR3, the DNA is TGTGCCAGCAGCCGCGCAGGGAGCGATGGCTACACCTTC. Encoded protein: CASSRAGSDGYTF. V is TRBV6-5 and J is TRBJ1-2; D possibly corresponds to TRBD1 (5 bases). V was shortened by 6 bases and J by 6 bases, with 14 bases between the two germline ends. CDR3 size: 13 residues. CDR1 and CDR2 from the germline V gene are MNHEY and SVGAGI.

V is TRBV6-1 and J is TRBJ1-2; weak D call: TRBD1 (5 bases). Trimming cost V 3 bases and J 8 bases, with 13 bases left between them. The CDR3 extends over 13 amino acids. CDR1 is MNHNS, CDR2 SASEGT, per germline. The CDR3 coding sequence is TGTGCCAGCAGTGAGAGGCAGGGCCACGGCTACACCTTC. Translation: CASSERQGHGYTF.

This clonotype was counted only a few times. The chain is built from TRBV11-2 and TRBJ2-2; D not resolved. Looked up from germline, CDR1 is SGHAT and CDR2 is FQNNGV. The V end lost 1 base, the J end lost 6 bases, and 9 bases lay between the germline ends. The length of the CDR3 is 14 residues. The CDR3 region is CASSLGQESGELFF. CDR3 nucleotide sequence: TGTGCCAGCAGCTTAGGCCAGGAATCCGGGGAGCTGTTTTTT.

As to this clonotype: This may be a read error: a much more frequent sequence differs by one nucleotide. This chain joins TRBV27 and TRBJ2-7, with D possibly TRBD1 on 6 matching bases. Germline V gene data show CDR1 as MNHEY and CDR2 as SMNVEV (reference sequence). This CDR3 has 13 residues. With 4 bases removed from V and 3 bases from J, the gap between germline ends came to 10 bases. The CDR3, as DNA: TGTGCCAGCAGTTCCCAGGGGCTCTACGAGCAGTACTTC. Amino acids: CASSSQGLYEQYF.

On this clonotype: This clone may be a read error of a much larger clone one base away. The CDR3 loop reads CSASFHEQAFF. CDR3 in DNA: TGCAGTGCTAGTTTCCATGAGCAAGCTTTCTTT. The chain recombines TRBV20-1 with TRBJ1-1; no definite D call. With 3 bases removed from V and 9 bases from J, the gap between germline ends came to 11 bases. The CDR3 is made up of 11 amino acids. Germline V lookup: CDR1 DFQATT, CDR2 SNEGSKA (reference sequence).